A selection of T cell receptor beta chains follows, all from one sample in a study of Graves' ophthalmopathy and Graves' hyperthyroidism. TCRdb re-derived calls from the multiplex PCR reads in MiXCR, one entry per CDR3 protein. Of roughly 160,000 distinct CDR3 sequences listed, less than 45% are singletons. The sequenced sample was peripheral blood. These TCRs come from a woman between 40 and 50 years old with Graves' ophthalmopathy. CDR3s include the opening cysteine and the closing phenylalanine or tryptophan. A D gene is named only where the DNA matches it firmly. Expanded clones are given a class, and other clones once, few, many or no size at all.

J	D	size	V	DNA	CDR3
TRBJ2-5	TRBD2	once	TRBV6-2/TRBV6-3	TGTGCCAGCAGTCGTAGCGGGATGCTCCAAGAGACCCAGTACTTC	CASSRSGMLQETQYF
TRBJ1-1	-	-	TRBV12-3/TRBV12-4	TGTGCCAGCAGTTCGCGGCCTCGGGACACTGAAGCTTTCTTT	CASSSRPRDTEAFF
TRBJ1-5	-	many	TRBV28	TGTGCCAGCAACCTACAGGGCCACAATCAGCCCCAGCATTTT	CASNLQGHNQPQHF
TRBJ2-2	TRBD2	-	TRBV11-3	TGTGCCAGCAGCTTGGGACTAGCAGCCGGGGAGCTGTTTTTT	CASSLGLAAGELFF
TRBJ1-2	-	-	TRBV6-5	TGTGCCAGCAGTTACCCAACCCTGGGGGATGGCTATGGCTACACCTTC	CASSYPTLGDGYGYTF
TRBJ2-7	TRBD2	-	TRBV20-1	TGCAGTGCTACCAAAATGACTAGCGGGAGCGAGCAGTACTTC	CSATKMTSGSEQYF
TRBJ2-7	TRBD2	-	TRBV7-8	TGTGCCAGCAGCCAGCGGGAGGGCCTCTACGAGCAGTACTTC	CASSQREGLYEQYF
TRBJ1-2	-	many	TRBV6-5	TGTGCCAGCAGTGACTACGGAACTTATGGCTACACCTTC	CASSDYGTYGYTF
TRBJ2-5	TRBD2	many	TRBV15	TGTGCCACCAGCGATAGCGGGAGGACCGGGGAGACCCAGTACTTC	CATSDSGRTGETQYF
TRBJ1-1	-	many	TRBV7-9	TGTGCCAGCAGCCGTATCGCTGGGGGTAGGACTGAAGCTTTCTTT	CASSRIAGGRTEAFF
TRBJ2-7	-	-	TRBV7-9	TGTGCCAGCAGCTGGCCAGGGAATCCGTACGAGCAGTACTTC	CASSWPGNPYEQYF
TRBJ1-1	-	-	TRBV27	TGTGCCAGCAGTTTCCTTAGGGAGCAGAACACTGAAGCTTTCTTT	CASSFLREQNTEAFF
TRBJ1-3	-	many	TRBV6-5	TGTGCCAGCAGTTACTCGCAAGAGGGGCTAGACACCATATATTTT	CASSYSQEGLDTIYF
TRBJ2-7	-	-	TRBV6-2/TRBV6-3	TGTGCCAGCAGCCGGGGGGACACCTACGAGCAGTACTTC	CASSRGDTYEQYF
TRBJ2-7	TRBD1	-	TRBV6-1	TGTGCCAGCAACGACAGGGTTACCTACGAGCAGTACTTC	CASNDRVTYEQYF
TRBJ2-7	TRBD1	-	TRBV6-2/TRBV6-3	TGTGCCAGCAGCGAGGGACAGGGAATCCACGAGCAGTACTTC	CASSEGQGIHEQYF
TRBJ2-7	TRBD1	many	TRBV15	TGTGCCACCAGCACCCCGAGGGGGCCCAGTTACGAGCAGTACTTC	CATSTPRGPSYEQYF
TRBJ1-1	-	-	TRBV7-3	TGTGCCAGCAGCTTAACGCCGGAGGCCATCCGGGACACTGAAGCTTTCTTT	CASSLTPEAIRDTEAFF
TRBJ1-1	-	many	TRBV3-1	TGTGCCAGCAGCTTAGGGTTTTCAAGTACTGAAGCTTTCTTT	CASSLGFSSTEAFF
TRBJ1-2	-	many	TRBV19	TGTGCCAGTAGTAGACGGGCCGGGGGCTACACCTTC	CASSRRAGGYTF
TRBJ1-6	-	many	TRBV6-1	TGTGCCAGCAGTCCCCGGGGGAGTAATAATTCACCCCTCCACTTT	CASSPRGSNNSPLHF
TRBJ1-1	-	-	TRBV6-2/TRBV6-3	TGTGCCAGCAGTTATCCCATTCCCCTCTCGGGGAACACTGAAGCTTTCTTT	CASSYPIPLSGNTEAFF
TRBJ2-2	TRBD2	many	TRBV30	TGTGCCTATACTAGCGGGAGAACCGGGGAGCTGTTTTTT	CAYTSGRTGELFF